This T cell receptor (beta chain) was sequenced for a study of blood T cell repertoires in COVID-19. Study-wide background: Researchers got acute and convalescent COVID-19 samples from the United States, Italy and Spain. Sample material is recorded as cDNA or gDNA derived from T cells, B-cell-depleted T cells, or PBMCs.

As handled by the study authors: From reference gene primer amplification, estimates of nucleated cell counts were derived. TCRdb keeps only in-frame clones here, not all; method: immunoSEQ multiplex PCR. Clone size and the V and J calls come from that table; the DNA yielded D and trimming. The data contain 150,000 to 250,000 clones, approximately 84% of them singletons. This receptor was identified in a human donor with acute or convalescent COVID-19. The donor label of this sample is uncertain. The sequenced sample consisted of peripheral blood.

The CDR3 here is CASRLPEGKLNTEAFF. CDR3 in DNA: TGTGCAAGTCGCTTACCCGAGGGCAAATTGAACACTGAAGCTTTCTTT. The J gene is TRBJ1-1, the V gene TRBV12-2. TRBV12-2 is a pseudogene segment. This CDR3 has 16 amino acids.